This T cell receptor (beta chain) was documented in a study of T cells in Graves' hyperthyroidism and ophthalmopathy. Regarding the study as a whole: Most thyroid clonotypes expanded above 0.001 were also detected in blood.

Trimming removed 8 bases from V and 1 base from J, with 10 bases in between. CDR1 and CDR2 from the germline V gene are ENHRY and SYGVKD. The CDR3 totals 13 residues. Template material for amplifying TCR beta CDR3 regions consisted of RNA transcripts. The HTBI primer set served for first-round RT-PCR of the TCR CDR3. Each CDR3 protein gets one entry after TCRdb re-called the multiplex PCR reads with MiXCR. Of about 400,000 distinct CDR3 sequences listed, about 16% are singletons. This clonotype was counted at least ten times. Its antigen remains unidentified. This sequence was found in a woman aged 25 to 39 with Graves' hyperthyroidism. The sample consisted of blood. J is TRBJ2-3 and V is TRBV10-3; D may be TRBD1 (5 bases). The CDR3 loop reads CAILDSGTDTQYF. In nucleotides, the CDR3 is TGTGCCATCCTTGACAGTGGCACAGATACGCAGTATTTT.